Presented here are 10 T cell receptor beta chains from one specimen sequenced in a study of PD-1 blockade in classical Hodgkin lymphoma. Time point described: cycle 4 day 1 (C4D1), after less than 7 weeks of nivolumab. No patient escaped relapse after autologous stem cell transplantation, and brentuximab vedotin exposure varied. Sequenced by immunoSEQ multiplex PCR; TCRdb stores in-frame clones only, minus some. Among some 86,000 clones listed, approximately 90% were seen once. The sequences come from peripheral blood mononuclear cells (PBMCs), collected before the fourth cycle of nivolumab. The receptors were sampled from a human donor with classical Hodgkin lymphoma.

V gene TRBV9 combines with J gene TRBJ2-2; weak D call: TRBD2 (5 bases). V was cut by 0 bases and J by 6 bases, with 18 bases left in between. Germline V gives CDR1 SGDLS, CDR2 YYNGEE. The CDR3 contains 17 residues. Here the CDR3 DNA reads TGTGCCAGCAGCGTAGGGCTAGCCCCACGTTATGCCGGGGAGCTGTTTTTT. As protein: CASSVGLAPRYAGELFF.

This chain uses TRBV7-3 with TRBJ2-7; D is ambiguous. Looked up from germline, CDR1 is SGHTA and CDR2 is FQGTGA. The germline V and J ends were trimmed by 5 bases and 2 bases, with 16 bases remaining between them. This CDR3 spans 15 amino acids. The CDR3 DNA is TGTGCCAGCAGCCCCACAACAGCAGGAGCCTACGAGCAGTACTTC. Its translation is CASSPTTAGAYEQYF. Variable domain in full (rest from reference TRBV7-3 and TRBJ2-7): GAGVSQTPSNKVTEKGKYVELRCDPISGHTALYWYRQSLGQGPEFLIYFQGTGAADDSGLPNDRFFAVRPEGSVSTLKIQRTERGDSAVYLCASSPTTAGAYEQYFGPGTRLTVT.

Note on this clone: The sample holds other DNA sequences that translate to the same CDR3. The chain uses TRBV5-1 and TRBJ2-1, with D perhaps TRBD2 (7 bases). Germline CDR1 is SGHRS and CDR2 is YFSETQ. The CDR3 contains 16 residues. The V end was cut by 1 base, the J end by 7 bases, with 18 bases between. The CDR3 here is CASSLWGATGGNEQFF. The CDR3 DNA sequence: TGCGCCAGCAGCTTGTGGGGGGCGACGGGGGGTAATGAGCAGTTCTTC.

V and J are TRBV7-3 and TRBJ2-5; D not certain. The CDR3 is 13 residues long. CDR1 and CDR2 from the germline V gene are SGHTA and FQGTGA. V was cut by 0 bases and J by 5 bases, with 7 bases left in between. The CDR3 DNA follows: TGTGCCAGCAGCTTAACATTAGGGGAGACCCAGTACTTC. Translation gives CASSLTLGETQYF.

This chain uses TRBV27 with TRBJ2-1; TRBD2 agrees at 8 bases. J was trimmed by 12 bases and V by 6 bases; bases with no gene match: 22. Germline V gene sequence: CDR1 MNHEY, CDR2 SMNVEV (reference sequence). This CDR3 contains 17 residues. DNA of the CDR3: TGTGCCAGCAGCCTCCGGGGAGCGGGGGCCCGCTCTCTACGGCAGTTCTTC. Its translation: CASSLRGAGARSLRQFF.

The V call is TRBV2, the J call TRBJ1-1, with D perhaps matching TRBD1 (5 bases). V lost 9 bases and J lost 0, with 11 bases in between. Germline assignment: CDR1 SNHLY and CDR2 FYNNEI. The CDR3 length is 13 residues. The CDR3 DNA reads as TGTGCCAGGGAGGGGACCTTGAACACTGAAGCTTTCTTT. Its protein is CAREGTLNTEAFF.

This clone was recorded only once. The CDR3 protein is CASSPQSTGTGRQYF. In nucleotides, the CDR3 is TGTGCCAGTAGTCCCCAATCCACCGGGACAGGCCGACAGTACTTC. The rearrangement joins TRBV19 to TRBJ2-5; the match to TRBD1 covers 8 bases. Trimming cost V 5 bases and J 11 bases; bases outside gene matches: 16. Germline values: CDR1 LNHDA, CDR2 SQIVND (reference sequence). CDR3 length: 15 residues.

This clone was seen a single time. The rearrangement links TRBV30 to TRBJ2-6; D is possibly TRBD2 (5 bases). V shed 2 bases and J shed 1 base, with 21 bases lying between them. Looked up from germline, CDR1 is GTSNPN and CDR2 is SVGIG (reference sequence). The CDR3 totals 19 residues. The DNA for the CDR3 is TGTGCCTGGAGTCCACCTCGCGTGAGGGTGGGATCTGGGGCCAACGTCCTGACTTTC. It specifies CAWSPPRVRVGSGANVLTF.

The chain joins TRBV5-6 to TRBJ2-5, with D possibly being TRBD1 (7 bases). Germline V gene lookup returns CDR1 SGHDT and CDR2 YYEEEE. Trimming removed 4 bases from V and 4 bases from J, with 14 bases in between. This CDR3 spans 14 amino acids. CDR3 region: CASSLRGAGETQYF. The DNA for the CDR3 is TGTGCCAGCAGCCTCAGGGGGGCAGGAGAGACCCAGTACTTC. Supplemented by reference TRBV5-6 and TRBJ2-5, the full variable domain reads DAGVTQSPTHLIKTRGQQVTLRCSPKSGHDTVSWYQQALGQGPQFIFQYYEEEERQRGNFPDRFSGHQFPNYSSELNVNALLLGDSALYLCASSLRGAGETQYFGPGTRLLVL.

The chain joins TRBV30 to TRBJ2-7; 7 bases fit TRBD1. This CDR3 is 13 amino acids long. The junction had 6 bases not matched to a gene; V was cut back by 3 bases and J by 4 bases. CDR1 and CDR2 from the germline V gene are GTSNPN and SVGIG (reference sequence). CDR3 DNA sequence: TGTGCCTGGAGAGTACAGGGGATATACGAGCAGTACTTC. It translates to CAWRVQGIYEQYF.